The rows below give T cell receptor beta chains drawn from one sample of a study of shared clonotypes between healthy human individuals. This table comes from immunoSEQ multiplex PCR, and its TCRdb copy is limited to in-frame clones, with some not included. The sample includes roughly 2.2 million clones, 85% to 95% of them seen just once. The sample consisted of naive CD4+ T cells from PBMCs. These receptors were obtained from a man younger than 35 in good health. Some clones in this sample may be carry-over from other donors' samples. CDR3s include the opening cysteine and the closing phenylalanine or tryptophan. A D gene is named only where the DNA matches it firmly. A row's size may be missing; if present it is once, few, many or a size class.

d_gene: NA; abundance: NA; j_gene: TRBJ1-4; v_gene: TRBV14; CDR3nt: TGTGCCAGCAGCCAGAGGTCGCCAGCAACTAATGAAAAACTGTTTTTT; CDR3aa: CASSQRSPATNEKLFF
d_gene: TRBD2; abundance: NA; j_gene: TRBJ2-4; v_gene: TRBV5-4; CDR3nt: TGTGCCAGCAGCTTGGGGGTAGCGGGAGGGCCGTCCAAAAACATTCAGTACTTC; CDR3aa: CASSLGVAGGPSKNIQYF
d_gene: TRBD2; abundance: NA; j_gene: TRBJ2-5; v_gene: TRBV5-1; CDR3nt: TGCGCCAGCAGCTTGGCGACTAGCGGTGGAGAGACCCAGTACTTC; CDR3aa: CASSLATSGGETQYF
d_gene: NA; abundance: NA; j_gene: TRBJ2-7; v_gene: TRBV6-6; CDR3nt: TGTGCCAGCAGTGGGGGACACCATAGCCACGAGCAGTACTTC; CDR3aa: CASSGGHHSHEQYF
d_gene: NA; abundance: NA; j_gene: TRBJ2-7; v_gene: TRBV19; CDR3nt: TGTGCCAGTAGTACGACAGTGTTGGCGTACGAGCAGTACTTC; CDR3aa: CASSTTVLAYEQYF
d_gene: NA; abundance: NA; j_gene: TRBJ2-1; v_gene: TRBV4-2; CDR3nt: TGTGCCAGCAGCCAAGGGGTCGGAGGGACCTACAATGAGCAGTTCTTC; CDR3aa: CASSQGVGGTYNEQFF
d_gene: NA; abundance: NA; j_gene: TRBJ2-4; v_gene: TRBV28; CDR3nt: TGTGCCAGCAGTCAAAGGGCCAACATTCAGTACTTC; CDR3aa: CASSQRANIQYF
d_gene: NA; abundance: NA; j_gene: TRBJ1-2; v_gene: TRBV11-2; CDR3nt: TGTGCCAGCAGCCAATCACAGGGCCAGTATGGCTACACCTTC; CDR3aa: CASSQSQGQYGYTF
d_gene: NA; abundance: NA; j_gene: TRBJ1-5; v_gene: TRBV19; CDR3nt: TGTGCCAGTAGCGTAACCGGGACAAGAATTACTAGCAATCAGCCCCAGCATTTT; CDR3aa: CASSVTGTRITSNQPQHF
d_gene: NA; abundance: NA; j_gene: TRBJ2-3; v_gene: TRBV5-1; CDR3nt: TGCGCCAGCAGCCCCTACCCAGAAAGTGTTAGCACAGATACGCAGTATTTT; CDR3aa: CASSPYPESVSTDTQYF
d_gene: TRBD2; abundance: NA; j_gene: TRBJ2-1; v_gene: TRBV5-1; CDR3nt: TGCGCCAGCAAGGGTGGGAGCGGGAACCCTACCTACAATGAGCAGTTCTTC; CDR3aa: CASKGGSGNPTYNEQFF
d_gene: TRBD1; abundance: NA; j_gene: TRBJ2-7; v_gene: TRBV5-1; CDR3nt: TGCGCCAGCAGCTTGCAGACAGGGGAGTACGAGCAGTACTTC; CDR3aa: CASSLQTGEYEQYF
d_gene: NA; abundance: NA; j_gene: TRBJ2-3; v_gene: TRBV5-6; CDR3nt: TGTGCCAGCAGCTTGGCTGGGGCCACAGATACGCAGTATTTT; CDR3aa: CASSLAGATDTQYF
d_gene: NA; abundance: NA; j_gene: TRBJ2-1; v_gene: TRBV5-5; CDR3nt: TGTGCCAGCAGCTTGGTTAGCTCCTACAATGAGCAGTTCTTC; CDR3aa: CASSLVSSYNEQFF
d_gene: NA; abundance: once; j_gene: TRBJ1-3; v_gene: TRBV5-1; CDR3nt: TGCGCCAGCAGCTTGGGGCAGGGTTCGATATCTGGAAACACCATATATTTT; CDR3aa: CASSLGQGSISGNTIYF
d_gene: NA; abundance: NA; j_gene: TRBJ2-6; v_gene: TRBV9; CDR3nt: TGTGCCAGCAGCGTAGTCGGGGGTCTTTCCTCTGGGGCCAACGTCCTGACTTTC; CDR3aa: CASSVVGGLSSGANVLTF
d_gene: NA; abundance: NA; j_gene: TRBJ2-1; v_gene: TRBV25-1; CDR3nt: TGTGCCAGCAGTGATACCAAGGGGCAGGGATTCTACAATGAGCAGTTCTTC; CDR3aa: CASSDTKGQGFYNEQFF
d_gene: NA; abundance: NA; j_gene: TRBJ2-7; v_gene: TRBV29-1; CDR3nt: TGCAGCGGCCGCAGGGGAGACGAGCAGTACTTC; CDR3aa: CSGRRGDEQYF
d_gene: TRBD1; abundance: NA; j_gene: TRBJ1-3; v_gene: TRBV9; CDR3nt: TGTGCCAGCGGCAGGGGGGATTCTGGAAACACCATATATTTT; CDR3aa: CASGRGDSGNTIYF
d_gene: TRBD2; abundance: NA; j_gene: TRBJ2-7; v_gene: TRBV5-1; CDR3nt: TGCGCCAGCAGCTTGGCCCTTACCGGACTAGTGGGCTCCTACGAGCAGTACTTC; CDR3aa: CASSLALTGLVGSYEQYF
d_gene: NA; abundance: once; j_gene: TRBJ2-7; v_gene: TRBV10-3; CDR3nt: TGTGCCATCAGTGCGCGGGGCCGAGACGAGCAGTACTTC; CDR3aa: CAISARGRDEQYF
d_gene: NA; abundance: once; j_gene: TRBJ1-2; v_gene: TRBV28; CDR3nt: TGTGCCAGCACTCACGGGCAAGGCTACACCTTC; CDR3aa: CASTHGQGYTF
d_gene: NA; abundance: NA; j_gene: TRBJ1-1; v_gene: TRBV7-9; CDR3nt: TGTGCCAGCAGCTTAGGAGCGGGCGAGGTCGCTGAAGCTTTCTTT; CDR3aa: CASSLGAGEVAEAFF
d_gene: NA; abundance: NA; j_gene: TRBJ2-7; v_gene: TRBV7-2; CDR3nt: TGTGCCAGCTCTTCCCATCGCACTGGGAGGACCTACGAGCAGTACTTC; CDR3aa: CASSSHRTGRTYEQYF
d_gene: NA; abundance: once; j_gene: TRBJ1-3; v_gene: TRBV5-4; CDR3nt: TGTGCCAGCAGCTTGGGGGGGCTGGAAGGAAACACCATATATTTT; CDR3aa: CASSLGGLEGNTIYF
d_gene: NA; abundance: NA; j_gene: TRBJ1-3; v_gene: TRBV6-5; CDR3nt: TGTGCCAGCAGTTACTCGAGGGGGACTGGAAACACCATATATTTT; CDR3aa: CASSYSRGTGNTIYF
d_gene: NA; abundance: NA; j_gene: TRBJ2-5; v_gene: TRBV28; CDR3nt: TGTGCCAGTTCGAATGGGGCATACGGGACCCAGTACTTC; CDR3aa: CASSNGAYGTQYF
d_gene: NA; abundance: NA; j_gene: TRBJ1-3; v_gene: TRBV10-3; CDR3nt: TGTGCCATCAGTGAGGGGACCTTCCGAAAAGGAAACACCATATATTTT; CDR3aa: CAISEGTFRKGNTIYF
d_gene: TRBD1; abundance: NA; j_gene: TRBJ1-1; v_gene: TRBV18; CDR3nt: TGTGCCAGCTCAGACAGGGTCACTGAAGCTTTCTTT; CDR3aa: CASSDRVTEAFF
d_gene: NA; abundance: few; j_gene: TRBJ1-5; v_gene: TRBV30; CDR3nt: TGTGCCTGGAGTAAACAAGGCAATCAGCCCCAGCATTTT; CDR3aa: CAWSKQGNQPQHF
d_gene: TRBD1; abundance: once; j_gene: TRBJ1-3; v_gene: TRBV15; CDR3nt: TGTGCCACCAGCAGGGACAGGGGTTGGGGAAACACCATATATTTT; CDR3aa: CATSRDRGWGNTIYF
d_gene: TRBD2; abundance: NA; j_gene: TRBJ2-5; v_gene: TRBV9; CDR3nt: TGTGCCAGCAGCTCCCGGACTAGCGGGAGGGAGACCCAGTACTTC; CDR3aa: CASSSRTSGRETQYF
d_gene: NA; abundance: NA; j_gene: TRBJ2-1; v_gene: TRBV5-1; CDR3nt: TGCGCCAGCAGCTCGGGACCTAGCGAGGGCGAGCAGTTCTTC; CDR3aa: CASSSGPSEGEQFF
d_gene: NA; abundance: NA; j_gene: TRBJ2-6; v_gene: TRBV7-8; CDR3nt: TGTGCCAGCAGCTTAGACACTGGGGCCAACGTCCTGACTTTC; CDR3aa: CASSLDTGANVLTF
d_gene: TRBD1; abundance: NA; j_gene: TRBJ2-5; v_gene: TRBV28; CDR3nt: TGTGCCAGCAGCCGGGACAGGGTAGTAGAGACCCAGTACTTC; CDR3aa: CASSRDRVVETQYF
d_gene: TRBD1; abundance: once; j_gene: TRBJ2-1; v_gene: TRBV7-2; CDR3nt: TGTGCCAGCAGCTTATCCGGGACAGGTTACAATGAGCAGTTCTTC; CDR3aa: CASSLSGTGYNEQFF
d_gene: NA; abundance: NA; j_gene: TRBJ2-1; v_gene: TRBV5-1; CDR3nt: TGCGCCAGCAGCTTCGGAGGGAGGTCCTACAATGAGCAGTTCTTC; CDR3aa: CASSFGGRSYNEQFF
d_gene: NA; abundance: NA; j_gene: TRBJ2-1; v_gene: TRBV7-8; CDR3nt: TGTGCCAGCAGCTTAACTCGCCCTATCGACAATGAGCAGTTCTTC; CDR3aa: CASSLTRPIDNEQFF
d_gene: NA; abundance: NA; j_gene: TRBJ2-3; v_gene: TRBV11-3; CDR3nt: TGTGCCAGCAGCCCCCGGGGCGAAGGGGATACGCAGTATTTT; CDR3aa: CASSPRGEGDTQYF
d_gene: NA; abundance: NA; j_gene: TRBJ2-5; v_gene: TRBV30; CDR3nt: TGTGCCTGGAGTGGAGCCGGAGAGACCCAGTACTTC; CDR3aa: CAWSGAGETQYF
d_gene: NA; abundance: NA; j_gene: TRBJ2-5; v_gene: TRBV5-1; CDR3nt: TGCGCCAGCCGGCCCGCCCCAGGGGCGGAAGAGACCCAGTACTTC; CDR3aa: CASRPAPGAEETQYF
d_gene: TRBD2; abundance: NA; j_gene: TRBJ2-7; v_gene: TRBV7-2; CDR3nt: TGTGCCAGCAAGAAGCGGGACCGCTACGAGCAGTACTTC; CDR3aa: CASKKRDRYEQYF
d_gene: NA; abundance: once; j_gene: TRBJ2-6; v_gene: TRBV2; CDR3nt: TGTGCCAGCAGGGTCGACAGGACTGGGGCCAACGTCCTGACTTTC; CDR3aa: CASRVDRTGANVLTF
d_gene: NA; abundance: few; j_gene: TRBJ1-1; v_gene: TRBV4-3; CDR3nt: TGCGCCAGCAGCCAAGGTCCGGGGACCACTGAAGCTTTCTTT; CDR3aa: CASSQGPGTTEAFF
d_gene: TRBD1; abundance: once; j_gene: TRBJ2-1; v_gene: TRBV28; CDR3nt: TGTGCCAGCCTAGGAGTGACAGGGGGCCCCTACAATGAGCAGTTCTTC; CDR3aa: CASLGVTGGPYNEQFF
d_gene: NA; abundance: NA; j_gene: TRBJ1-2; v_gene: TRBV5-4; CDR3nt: TGTGCCAGCAGCTTTACAGGGACCTATGGCTACACCTTC; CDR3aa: CASSFTGTYGYTF
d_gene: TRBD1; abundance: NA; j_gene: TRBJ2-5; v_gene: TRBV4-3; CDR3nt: TGCGCCAGCAGCCAGTCTACAGGGGGCCCGGAGACCCAGTACTTC; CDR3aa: CASSQSTGGPETQYF
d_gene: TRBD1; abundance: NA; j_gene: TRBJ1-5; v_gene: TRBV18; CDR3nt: TGTGCCAGCTCACCAAGGGCAGGGGGCCGCACTGGCAATCAGCCCCAGCATTTT; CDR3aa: CASSPRAGGRTGNQPQHF
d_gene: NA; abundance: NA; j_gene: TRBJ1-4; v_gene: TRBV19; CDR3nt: TGTGCCAGTAGGATAACAGGGACCGATGAAAAACTGTTTTTT; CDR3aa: CASRITGTDEKLFF
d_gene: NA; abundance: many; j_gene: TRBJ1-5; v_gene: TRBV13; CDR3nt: TGTGCCAGCAGCTTAGGGAGACAGCCCCAGCATTTT; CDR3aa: CASSLGRQPQHF
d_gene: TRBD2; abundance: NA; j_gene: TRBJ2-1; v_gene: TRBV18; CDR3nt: TGTGCCAGCTCACCCCGGGACTACTACAATGAGCAGTTCTTC; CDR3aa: CASSPRDYYNEQFF
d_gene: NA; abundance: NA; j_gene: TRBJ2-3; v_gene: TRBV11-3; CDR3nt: TGTGCCAGCAGCCCAAATATGGCGACAGATACGCAGTATTTT; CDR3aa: CASSPNMATDTQYF